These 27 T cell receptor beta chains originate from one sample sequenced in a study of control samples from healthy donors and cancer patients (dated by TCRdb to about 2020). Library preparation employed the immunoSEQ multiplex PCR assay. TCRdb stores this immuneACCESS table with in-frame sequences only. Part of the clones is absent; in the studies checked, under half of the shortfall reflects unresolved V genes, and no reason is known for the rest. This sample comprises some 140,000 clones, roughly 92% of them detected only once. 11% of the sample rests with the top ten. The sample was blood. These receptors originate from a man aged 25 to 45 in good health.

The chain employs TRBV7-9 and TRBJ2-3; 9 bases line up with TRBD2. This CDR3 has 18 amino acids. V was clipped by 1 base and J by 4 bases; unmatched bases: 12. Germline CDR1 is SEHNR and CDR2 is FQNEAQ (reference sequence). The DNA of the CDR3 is TGTGCCAGCAGCTTAGGGTCGCGGAGCGGGAGGTTTTCAGATACGCAGTATTTT. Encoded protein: CASSLGSRSGRFSDTQYF.

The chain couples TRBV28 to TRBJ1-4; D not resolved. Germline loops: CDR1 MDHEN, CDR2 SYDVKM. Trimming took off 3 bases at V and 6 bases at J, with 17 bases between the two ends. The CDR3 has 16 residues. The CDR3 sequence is CASSLSIGSADEKLFF. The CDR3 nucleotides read TGTGCCAGCAGTTTGTCCATCGGTTCCGCCGATGAAAAACTGTTTTTT.

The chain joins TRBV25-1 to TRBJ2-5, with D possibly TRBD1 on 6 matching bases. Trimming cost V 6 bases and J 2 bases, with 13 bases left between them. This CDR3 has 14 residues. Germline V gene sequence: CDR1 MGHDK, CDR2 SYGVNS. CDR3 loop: CASRSATGQETQYF. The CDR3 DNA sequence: TGTGCCAGCAGGTCCGCTACAGGGCAAGAGACCCAGTACTTC.

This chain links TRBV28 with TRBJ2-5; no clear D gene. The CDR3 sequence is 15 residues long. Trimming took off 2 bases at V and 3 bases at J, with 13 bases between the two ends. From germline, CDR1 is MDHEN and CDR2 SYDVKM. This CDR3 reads CASSLKTLGKETQYF. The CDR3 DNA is TGTGCCAGCAGTTTAAAGACGCTAGGCAAAGAGACCCAGTACTTC.

The chain's CDR3 is CASSFRDNEQYF. The DNA for the CDR3 is TGCGCCAGCAGCTTCCGGGACAACGAGCAGTACTTC. The chain is built from TRBV5-1 and TRBJ2-7, with D perhaps matching TRBD1 (6 bases). V lost 2 bases to trimming and J lost 5 bases, with 8 bases between them. This CDR3 region has 12 residues. CDR1 SGHRS and CDR2 YFSETQ come from the germline V gene.

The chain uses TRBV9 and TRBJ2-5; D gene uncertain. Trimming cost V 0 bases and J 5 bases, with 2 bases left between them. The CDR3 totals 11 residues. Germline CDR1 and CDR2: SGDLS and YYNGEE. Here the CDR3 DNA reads TGTGCCAGCAGCGTAGAGGAGACCCAGTACTTC. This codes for CASSVEETQYF.

In nucleotides, the CDR3 is TGTGCCAGCAGCGTATCTAGCGGGAACACCGGGGAGCTGTTTTTT. This encodes CASSVSSGNTGELFF. The genes are TRBV9 and TRBJ2-2; 7 bases line up with TRBD2. The germline V gene encodes CDR1 SGDLS and CDR2 YYNGEE. This CDR3 has 15 amino acids. The ends lost 1 base at V and 1 base at J; junction bases unmatched: 1.

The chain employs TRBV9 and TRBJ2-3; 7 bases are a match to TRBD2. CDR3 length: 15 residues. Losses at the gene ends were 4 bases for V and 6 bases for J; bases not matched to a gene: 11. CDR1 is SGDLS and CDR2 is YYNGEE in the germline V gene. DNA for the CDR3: TGTGCCAGCAGCCAAAAGGGACTAAATGCGGATACGCAGTATTTT. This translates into CASSQKGLNADTQYF. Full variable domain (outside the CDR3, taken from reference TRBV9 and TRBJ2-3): DSGVTQTPKHLITATGQRVTLRCSPRSGDLSVYWYQQSLDQGLQFLIQYYNGEERAKGNILERFSAQQFPDLHSELNLSSLELGDSALYFCASSQKGLNADTQYFGPGTRLTVL.

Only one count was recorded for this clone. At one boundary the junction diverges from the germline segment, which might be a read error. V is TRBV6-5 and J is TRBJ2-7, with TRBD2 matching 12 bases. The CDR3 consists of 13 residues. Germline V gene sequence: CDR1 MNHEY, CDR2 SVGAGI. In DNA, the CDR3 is TGTGCCAGCTCTGGTCTAGCGGGAGGGGATACGCACTTC. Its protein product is CASSGLAGGDTHF.

The CDR3 loop is CASGFWVSAGFHEQFF. The CDR3 bases are TGTGCTAGTGGTTTTTGGGTCTCTGCGGGGTTCCATGAGCAGTTCTTC. The genes are TRBV12-5 and TRBJ2-1; a weak D match, TRBD2 (6 bases). The germline gives CDR1 LGHNT, CDR2 FRNRAP. The CDR3 covers 16 residues. The V end was cut by 3 bases, the J end by 8 bases, with 20 bases between.

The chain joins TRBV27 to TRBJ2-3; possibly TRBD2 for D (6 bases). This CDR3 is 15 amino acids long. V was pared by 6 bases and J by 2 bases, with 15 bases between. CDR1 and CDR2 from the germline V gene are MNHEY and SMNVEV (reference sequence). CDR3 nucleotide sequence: TGTGCCAGCAGGCGACCGGGAGATAACACAGATACGCAGTATTTT. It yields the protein CASRRPGDNTDTQYF.

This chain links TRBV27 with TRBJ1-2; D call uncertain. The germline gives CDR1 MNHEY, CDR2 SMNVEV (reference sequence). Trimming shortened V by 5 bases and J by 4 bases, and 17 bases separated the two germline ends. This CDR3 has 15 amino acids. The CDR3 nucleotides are TGTGCCAGCAGTCCCAGACCAAGTGGAATCTATGGCTACACCTTC. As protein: CASSPRPSGIYGYTF.

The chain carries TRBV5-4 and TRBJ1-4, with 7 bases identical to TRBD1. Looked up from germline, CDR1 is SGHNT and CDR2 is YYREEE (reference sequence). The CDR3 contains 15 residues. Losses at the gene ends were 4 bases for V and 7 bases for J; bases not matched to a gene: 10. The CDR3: CASSTTGTGGEKLFF. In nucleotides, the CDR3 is TGTGCCAGCAGCACGACAGGGACCGGAGGTGAAAAACTGTTTTTT.

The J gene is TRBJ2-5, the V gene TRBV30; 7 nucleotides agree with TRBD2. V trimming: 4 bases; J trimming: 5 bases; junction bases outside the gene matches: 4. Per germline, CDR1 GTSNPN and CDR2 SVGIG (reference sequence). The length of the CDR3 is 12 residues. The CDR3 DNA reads TGTGCCTGGACCCCGGGGGGTGAGACCCAGTACTTC. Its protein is CAWTPGGETQYF.

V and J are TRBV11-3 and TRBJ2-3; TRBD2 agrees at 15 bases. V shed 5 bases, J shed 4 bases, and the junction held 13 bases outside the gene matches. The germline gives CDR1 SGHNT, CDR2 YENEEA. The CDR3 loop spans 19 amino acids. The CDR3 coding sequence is TGTGCCAGCAGCGTATGGTTCGGGACTAGCGGGAGGAACGCAGATACGCAGTATTTT. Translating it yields CASSVWFGTSGRNADTQYF. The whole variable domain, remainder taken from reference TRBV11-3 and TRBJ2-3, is EAGVVQSPRYKIIEKKQPVAFWCNPISGHNTLYWYLQNLGQGPELLIRYENEEAVDDSQLPKDRFSAERLKGVDSTLKIQPAELGDSAVYLCASSVWFGTSGRNADTQYFGPGTRLTVL.

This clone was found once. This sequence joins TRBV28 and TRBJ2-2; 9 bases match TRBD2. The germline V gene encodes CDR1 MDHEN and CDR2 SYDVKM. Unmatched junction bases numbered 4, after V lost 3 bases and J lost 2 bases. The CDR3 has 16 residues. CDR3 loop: CASSFPLAGNTGELFF. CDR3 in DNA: TGTGCCAGCAGTTTCCCTCTAGCGGGAAACACCGGGGAGCTGTTTTTT.

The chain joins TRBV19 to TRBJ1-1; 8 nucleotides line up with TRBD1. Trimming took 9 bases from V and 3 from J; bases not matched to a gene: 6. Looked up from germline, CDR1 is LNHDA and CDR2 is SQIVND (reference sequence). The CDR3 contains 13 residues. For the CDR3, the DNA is TGTGCCAGCCGGGACAGGCTGGACACTGAAGCTTTCTTT. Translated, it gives CASRDRLDTEAFF. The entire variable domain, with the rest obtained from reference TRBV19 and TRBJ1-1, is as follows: DGGITQSPKYLFRKEGQNVTLSCEQNLNHDAMYWYRQDPGQGLRLIYYSQIVNDFQKGDIAEGYSVSREKKESFPLTVTSAQKNPTAFYLCASRDRLDTEAFFGQGTRLTVV.

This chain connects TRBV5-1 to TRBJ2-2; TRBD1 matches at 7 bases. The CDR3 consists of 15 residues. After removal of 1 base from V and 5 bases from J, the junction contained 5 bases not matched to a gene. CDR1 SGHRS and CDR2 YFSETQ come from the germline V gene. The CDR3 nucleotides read TGCGCCAGCAGCTTGCAGGGGGTGACGACCGGGGAGCTGTTTTTT. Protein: CASSLQGVTTGELFF.

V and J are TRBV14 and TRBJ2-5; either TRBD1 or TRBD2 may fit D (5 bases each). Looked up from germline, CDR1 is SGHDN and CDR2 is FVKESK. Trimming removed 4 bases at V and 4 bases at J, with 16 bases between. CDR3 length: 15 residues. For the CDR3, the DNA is TGTGCCAGCAGCCTGTGGGGCCCAGGAGGAGAGACCCAGTACTTC. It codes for CASSLWGPGGETQYF. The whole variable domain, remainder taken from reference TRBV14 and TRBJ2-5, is EAGVTQFPSHSVIEKGQTVTLRCDPISGHDNLYWYRRVMGKEIKFLLHFVKESKQDESGMPNNRFLAERTGGTYSTLKVQPAELEDSGVYFCASSLWGPGGETQYFGPGTRLLVL.

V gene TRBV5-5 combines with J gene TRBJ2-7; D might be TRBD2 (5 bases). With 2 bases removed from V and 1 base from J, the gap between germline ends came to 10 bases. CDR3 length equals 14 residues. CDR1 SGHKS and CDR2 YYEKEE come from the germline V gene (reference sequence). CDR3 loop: CASSFLAGSYEQYF. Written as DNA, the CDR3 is TGTGCCAGCAGCTTTCTCGCGGGTTCCTACGAGCAGTACTTC.

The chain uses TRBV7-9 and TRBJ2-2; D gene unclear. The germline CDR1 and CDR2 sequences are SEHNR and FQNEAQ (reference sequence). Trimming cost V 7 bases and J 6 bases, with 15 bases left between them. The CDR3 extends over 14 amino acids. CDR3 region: CASTLSGDAGELFF. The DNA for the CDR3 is TGTGCCAGCACTTTAAGTGGGGATGCCGGGGAGCTGTTTTTT.

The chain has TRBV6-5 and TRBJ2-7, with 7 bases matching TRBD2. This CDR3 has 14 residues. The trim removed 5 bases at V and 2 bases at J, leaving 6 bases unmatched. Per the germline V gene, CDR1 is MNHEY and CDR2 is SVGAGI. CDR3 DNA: TGTGCCAGCAGTCGGGCTAGCGGACCCTACGAGCAGTACTTC. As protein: CASSRASGPYEQYF.

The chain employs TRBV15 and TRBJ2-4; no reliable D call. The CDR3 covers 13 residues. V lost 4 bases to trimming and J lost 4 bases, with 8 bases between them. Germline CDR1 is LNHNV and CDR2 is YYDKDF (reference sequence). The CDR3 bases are TGTGCCACCAGCAATCCTCGAAAAAACATTCAGTACTTC. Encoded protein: CATSNPRKNIQYF.

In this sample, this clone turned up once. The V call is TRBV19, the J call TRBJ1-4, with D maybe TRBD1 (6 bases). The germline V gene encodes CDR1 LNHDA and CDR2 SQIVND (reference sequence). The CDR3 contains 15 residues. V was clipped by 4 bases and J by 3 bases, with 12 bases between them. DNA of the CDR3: TGTGCCAGTAGTAGCACAGGGCGGCCTAATGAAAAACTGTTTTTT. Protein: CASSSTGRPNEKLFF.

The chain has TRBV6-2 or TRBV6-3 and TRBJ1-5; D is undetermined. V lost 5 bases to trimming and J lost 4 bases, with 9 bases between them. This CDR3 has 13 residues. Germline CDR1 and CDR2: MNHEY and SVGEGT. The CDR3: CASSAYGNQPQHF. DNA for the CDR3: TGTGCCAGCAGTGCCTACGGAAATCAGCCCCAGCATTTT.

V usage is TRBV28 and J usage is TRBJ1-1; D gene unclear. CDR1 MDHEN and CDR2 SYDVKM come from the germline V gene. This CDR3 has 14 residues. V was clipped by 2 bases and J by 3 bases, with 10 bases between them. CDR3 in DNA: TGTGCCAGCAGTTTAAGGAATAGGGACACTGAAGCTTTCTTT. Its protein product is CASSLRNRDTEAFF. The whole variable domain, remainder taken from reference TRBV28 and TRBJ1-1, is DVKVTQSSRYLVKRTGEKVFLECVQDMDHENMFWYRQDPGLGLRLIYFSYDVKMKEKGDIPEGYSVSREKKERFSLILESASTNQTSMYLCASSLRNRDTEAFFGQGTRLTVV.

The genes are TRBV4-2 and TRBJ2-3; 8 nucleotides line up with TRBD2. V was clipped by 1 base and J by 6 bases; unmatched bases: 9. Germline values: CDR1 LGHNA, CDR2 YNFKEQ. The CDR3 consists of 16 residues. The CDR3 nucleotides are TGTGCCAGCAGCCAAGCGTCCGGGGGGGTGGAGGATACGCAGTATTTT. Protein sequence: CASSQASGGVEDTQYF.